The 29 T cell receptor beta chains below all came from one sample that was sequenced in a study of cytomegalovirus exposure and HLA in healthy donors. Measured with immunoSEQ multiplex PCR; TCRdb has only the in-frame clones, and not every one. Of about 160,000 clones in the sample, 75% to 90% are singletons; the top ten hold more than 2%. Sequenced input: PBMCs. These receptors were collected from a woman between 18 and 29 years old in good health and CMV-seronegative.

The chain couples TRBV6-5 to TRBJ2-5; D possibly corresponds to TRBD1 (5 bases). There are 15 residues in the CDR3. The germline V and J ends were trimmed by 0 bases and 5 bases, with 13 bases remaining between them. The V gene's germline CDR1 is MNHEY and CDR2 SVGAGI. The CDR3 region is CASSYSNPGKETQYF. CDR3 DNA sequence: TGTGCCAGCAGTTACTCGAATCCAGGGAAGGAGACCCAGTACTTC.

V and J are TRBV7-3 and TRBJ1-1, with 7 positions matching TRBD1. The J segment lost 5 bases and the V segment lost 1 base, leaving 7 bases of the junction unmatched. The CDR3 has 15 amino acids. Germline CDR1 is SGHTA and CDR2 is FQGTGA. CDR3 in DNA: TGTGCCAGCAGCTTAATGGGACAGCTGCAAACTGAAGCTTTCTTT. It is translated as CASSLMGQLQTEAFF. The whole variable domain, filled in from reference TRBV7-3 and TRBJ1-1, reads GAGVSQTPSNKVTEKGKYVELRCDPISGHTALYWYRQSLGQGPEFLIYFQGTGAADDSGLPNDRFFAVRPEGSVSTLKIQRTERGDSAVYLCASSLMGQLQTEAFFGQGTRLTVV.

The chain joins TRBV15 to TRBJ2-7; TRBD1 matches at 12 bases. Germline CDR1 reads LNHNV; CDR2 reads YYDKDF (reference sequence). CDR3 length: 16 residues. V lost 6 bases and J lost 4; bases outside the gene matches: 10. CDR3 amino acids: CATSLGTGGIDYEQYF. The CDR3 bases are TGTGCCACCAGTCTGGGGACAGGGGGCATTGATTACGAGCAGTACTTC.

This clone has more than one count but fewer than ten. V usage is TRBV5-6 and J usage is TRBJ1-6; 10 bases match TRBD1. The CDR3 length is 16 residues. Germline CDR1 reads SGHDT; CDR2 reads YYEEEE. With V trimmed by 0 bases and J by 7 bases, 4 bases remained unmatched. For the CDR3, the DNA is TGTGCCAGCAGCTTGGCCCCGACAGGGGGCAATTCACCCCTCCACTTT. This sequence encodes CASSLAPTGGNSPLHF.

The V and J genes are TRBV6-5 and TRBJ2-7; D is ambiguous. Germline V gives CDR1 MNHEY, CDR2 SVGAGI. Trimming pared 3 bases from V and 9 bases from J, leaving 15 bases between. The CDR3 is 13 amino acids. The CDR3 region has the DNA TGTGCCAGCAGTTATAATGCGTTTTTCGGGCAGTACTTC. Translating it yields CASSYNAFFGQYF.

This chain joins TRBV4-3 and TRBJ2-5; maybe TRBD2 (7 bases). Germline V gives CDR1 LGHNA, CDR2 YSLEER. The CDR3 contains 17 residues. Trimming shortened V by 0 bases and J by 1 base, and 15 bases separated the two germline ends. The CDR3 coding sequence is TGCGCCAGCAGCCAAGATCTGAGGGGAGGGGGCCAAGAGACCCAGTACTTC. Amino acid sequence: CASSQDLRGGGQETQYF.

This chain links TRBV19 with TRBJ1-5; possibly TRBD1 for D (5 bases). The CDR3 loop spans 13 amino acids. Per the germline V gene, CDR1 is LNHDA and CDR2 is SQIVND (reference sequence). The ends were cut back, 1 base at V and 7 bases at J, with 8 bases in the middle. The CDR3 loop reads CASSIADTQPQHF. CDR3 in DNA: TGTGCCAGTAGTATAGCGGACACCCAGCCCCAGCATTTT.

The rearrangement links TRBV18 to TRBJ2-7, with D possibly being TRBD2 (5 bases). Trimming took off 2 bases at V and 7 bases at J, with 21 bases between the two ends. Germline-derived CDR1 and CDR2 are KGHSH and LQKENI. The CDR3 contains 16 residues. Here the CDR3 reads CASSPRTAGLTGEQYF. The CDR3 DNA sequence: TGTGCCAGCTCACCAAGGACCGCCGGTCTCACGGGAGAGCAGTACTTC.

This rearrangement joins TRBV5-1 to TRBJ1-3, with TRBD1 matching 11 bases. Per germline, CDR1 SGHRS and CDR2 YFSETQ. With V trimmed by 2 bases and J by 6 bases, 4 bases remained unmatched. The CDR3 is made up of 15 amino acids. This CDR3 reads CASSFGQGAVNTIYF. The CDR3 bases are TGCGCCAGCAGCTTTGGACAGGGGGCAGTAAACACCATATATTTT. The variable domain in full, with the rest retrieved from reference TRBV5-1 and TRBJ1-3, is KAGVTQTPRYLIKTRGQQVTLSCSPISGHRSVSWYQQTPGQGLQFLFEYFSETQRNKGNFPGRFSGRQFSNSRSEMNVSTLELGDSALYLCASSFGQGAVNTIYFGEGSWLTVV.

The chain links TRBV30 to TRBJ1-2; D unclear. Germline-derived CDR1 and CDR2 are GTSNPN and SVGIG (reference sequence). This CDR3 spans 13 amino acids. Trimming took 5 bases from V and 0 from J, leaving 10 bases between them. The CDR3 protein is CAWSSTTNYGYTF. The CDR3 DNA follows: TGTGCCTGGTCCTCTACGACTAACTATGGCTACACCTTC.

The chain links TRBV2 to TRBJ2-1; TRBD2 is a possible D gene (5 bases). V lost 6 bases to trimming and J lost 1 base, with 13 bases between them. The CDR3 runs to 15 residues. CDR1 is SNHLY and CDR2 is FYNNEI in the germline V gene. This CDR3 is CASSGERASYNEQFF. The DNA of the CDR3 is TGTGCCAGCAGCGGGGAAAGGGCTTCCTACAATGAGCAGTTCTTC. The entire variable domain, with the rest obtained from reference TRBV2 and TRBJ2-1, is as follows: EPEVTQTPSHQVTQMGQEVILRCVPISNHLYFYWYRQILGQKVEFLVSFYNNEISEKSEIFDDQFSVERPDGSNFTLKIRSTKLEDSAMYFCASSGERASYNEQFFGPGTRLTVL.

The chain has TRBV29-1 and TRBJ2-7, with 8 bases aligning to TRBD2. This CDR3 spans 15 amino acids. Per the germline V gene, CDR1 is SQVTM and CDR2 is ANQGSEA. J gave up 2 bases and V 6 bases, and 12 bases lay outside the gene matches. CDR3: CSVYPSGLGAYEQYF. The CDR3, as DNA: TGCAGCGTGTACCCTAGCGGGCTCGGGGCCTACGAGCAGTACTTC.

The V and J genes are TRBV4-1 and TRBJ2-7; 7 nucleotides align to TRBD2. After removal of 2 bases from V and 5 bases from J, the junction contained 6 bases not matched to a gene. The CDR3 has 14 amino acids. The V gene's germline CDR1 is MGHRA and CDR2 YSYEKL. CDR3 coding DNA: TGCGCCAGCAGCCAACCAGCGGGAAGGAACGAGCAGTACTTC. Amino acid sequence: CASSQPAGRNEQYF.

This clone was counted only a few times. V and J are TRBV18 and TRBJ2-7; TRBD2 might be the D (5 bases). Germline lookup yields CDR1 KGHSH and CDR2 LQKENI. Trimming removed 6 bases from V and 3 bases from J, with 21 bases in between. The CDR3 length is 16 residues. CDR3 sequence reads: CASSYPPPGNHYEQYF. CDR3 DNA: TGTGCCAGCTCCTACCCGCCCCCGGGGAACCACTACGAGCAGTACTTC.

The count of this clone is one. The rearrangement joins TRBV9 to TRBJ1-2, with a weak D call TRBD1 (5 bases). The germline gives CDR1 SGDLS, CDR2 YYNGEE. V gave up 0 bases and J gave up 4 bases, with 7 bases separating them. CDR3 length: 13 amino acids. This chain's CDR3 is CASSVEGFYGYTF. The CDR3 DNA is TGTGCCAGCAGCGTAGAGGGGTTCTATGGCTACACCTTC.

The V call is TRBV4-2, the J call TRBJ1-2, with 8 bases matching TRBD1. The germline CDR1 and CDR2 sequences are LGHNA and YNFKEQ. The V and J ends lost 1 base and 8 bases, in that order; junction bases with no gene match: 3. The CDR3 contains 13 residues. The CDR3 is CASSQADRDGYTF. The CDR3 region has the DNA TGTGCCAGCAGCCAAGCGGACAGGGACGGCTACACCTTC.

The chain employs TRBV10-1 and TRBJ2-1, with 7 nucleotides matching TRBD1. This CDR3 has 14 residues. Germline loops: CDR1 WNHNN, CDR2 SYGVQD (reference sequence). Trimming removed 5 bases from V and 6 bases from J; junction bases left unmatched: 7. The CDR3 here is CASSPGAGGNEQFF. CDR3 nucleotides: TGCGCCAGCAGTCCAGGAGCAGGGGGCAATGAGCAGTTCTTC.

This chain links TRBV19 with TRBJ2-7; 10 bases are a match to TRBD2. V lost 6 bases and J lost 2; bases outside the gene matches: 7. The CDR3 is 15 amino acids. Germline CDR1 and CDR2: LNHDA and SQIVND (reference sequence). This chain's CDR3 is CASRIKAGGPYEQYF. Written as DNA, the CDR3 is TGTGCCAGTAGGATAAAAGCGGGAGGGCCCTACGAGCAGTACTTC.

This clone turned up a few times. The chain recombines TRBV2 with TRBJ1-2; possible D gene TRBD1, 5 bases. Trimming removed 4 bases at V and 3 bases at J, with 9 bases between. The length of the CDR3 is 13 residues. The germline CDR1 and CDR2 sequences are SNHLY and FYNNEI. The CDR3 loop reads CASSVTEYYGYTF. For the CDR3, the DNA is TGTGCCAGCAGTGTGACAGAGTACTATGGCTACACCTTC.

The chain carries TRBV9 and TRBJ2-2; TRBD1 matches 7 bases. The CDR3 extends over 16 amino acids. Germline lookup yields CDR1 SGDLS and CDR2 YYNGEE. The trim removed 4 bases at V and 1 base at J, leaving 7 bases unmatched. The CDR3 nucleotides read TGTGCCAGCAGCCCACTCGACAGGGAGAACACCGGGGAGCTGTTTTTT. Its translation: CASSPLDRENTGELFF.

J is TRBJ1-1 and V is TRBV5-1; maybe TRBD1 (5 bases). Between the trimmed V and J ends, which lost 0 bases and 0 bases, there was a span of 12 bases. The CDR3 is 16 residues long. Germline CDR1 and CDR2: SGHRS and YFSETQ. The CDR3 loop reads CASSLEGFNMNTEAFF. The CDR3 DNA sequence: TGCGCCAGCAGCTTGGAGGGGTTCAACATGAACACTGAAGCTTTCTTT.

The V gene is TRBV6-4, the J gene TRBJ2-3; 9 nucleotides line up with TRBD2. The CDR3 has 14 residues. Germline V gene data show CDR1 as MRHNA and CDR2 as SNTAGT. V lost 4 bases and J lost 3; bases outside the gene matches: 2. The CDR3 reads CASSGGGETDTQYF. In nucleotides, the CDR3 is TGTGCCAGCAGTGGCGGGGGGGAGACAGATACGCAGTATTTT.

The V and J genes are TRBV7-3 and TRBJ1-6, with D possibly matching TRBD1 (5 bases). CDR1 and CDR2 (germline): SGHTA, FQGTGA. Trimming shortened V by 5 bases and J by 8 bases, and 16 bases separated the two germline ends. The CDR3 totals 15 residues. The DNA for the CDR3 is TGTGCCAGCAGCGTTACAGGTATAGGTGATTCACCCCTCCACTTT. It yields the protein CASSVTGIGDSPLHF.

The CDR3 spells CASSVGTGGHNEQFF. The CDR3 DNA sequence: TGTGCCAGCAGCGTAGGGACAGGGGGCCACAATGAGCAGTTCTTC. J is TRBJ2-1 and V is TRBV9, with 11 nucleotides matching TRBD1. The V segment lost 0 bases and the J segment 5 bases; nucleotides outside the gene matches: 1. CDR3 length: 15 residues. The germline gives CDR1 SGDLS, CDR2 YYNGEE. The whole variable domain, filled in from reference TRBV9 and TRBJ2-1, reads DSGVTQTPKHLITATGQRVTLRCSPRSGDLSVYWYQQSLDQGLQFLIQYYNGEERAKGNILERFSAQQFPDLHSELNLSSLELGDSALYFCASSVGTGGHNEQFFGPGTRLTVL.

The count of this clone is one. The chain employs TRBV23-1 and TRBJ1-2; D is perhaps TRBD1 (6 bases). TRBV23-1 is an ORF, and what it does is uncertain. Trimming cost V 2 bases and J 4 bases, with 14 bases left between them. This CDR3 is built from 15 residues. In DNA, the CDR3 is TGCGCCAGCAGTCAAAGTCGGGACAAGCGCTATGGCTACACCTTC. Translation gives CASSQSRDKRYGYTF.

The DNA of the CDR3 is TGTGCCAGCAGTGACCGGGCTAGCGGGAGAAATGAGCAGTTCTTC. It translates to CASSDRASGRNEQFF. This chain joins TRBV6-4 and TRBJ2-1; TRBD2 aligns across 10 bases. The V gene's germline CDR1 is MRHNA and CDR2 SNTAGT. This CDR3 has 15 residues. V was pared by 2 bases and J by 7 bases, with 5 bases of the junction left unmatched.

V and J are TRBV27 and TRBJ1-5, with D possibly TRBD1 on 6 matching bases. Germline V lookup: CDR1 MNHEY, CDR2 SMNVEV (reference sequence). V lost 6 bases and J lost 4, with 16 bases in between. This CDR3 spans 15 amino acids. CDR3 bases: TGTGCCAGCAGCCCCCGGGACATCTGGAATCAGCCCCAGCATTTT. It translates to CASSPRDIWNQPQHF.

The chain uses TRBV4-3 and TRBJ2-5, with 7 bases that match TRBD1. With 1 base clipped from V and 4 bases from J, the junction kept 12 bases outside the gene matches. The V gene's germline CDR1 is LGHNA and CDR2 YSLEER. The length of the CDR3 is 17 residues. Here the CDR3 reads CASSQAGTTGVGETQYF. In DNA, the CDR3 is TGCGCCAGCAGCCAAGCCGGGACCACAGGGGTGGGAGAGACCCAGTACTTC.

The V call is TRBV7-6, the J call TRBJ2-7, with D perhaps matching TRBD1 (5 bases). V was trimmed by 4 bases and J by 2 bases, leaving 12 bases between them. The germline V gene encodes CDR1 SGHVS and CDR2 FNYEAQ. CDR3 size: 14 residues. CDR3 DNA sequence: TGTGCCAGCAGCTCCTACGAGACAGCCTACGAGCAGTACTTC. Its protein product is CASSSYETAYEQYF.